The rows below give T cell receptor beta chains drawn from one sample of a study of post-analysis software for immune sequencing data. Via MiXCR, TCRdb re-called the PCR reads, giving one row per CDR3 protein. This table has some 890,000 distinct CDR3 sequences, around 50% appearing once. Sequenced input: blood. The receptors were sampled from a girl between 5 and 17 years old with multiple sclerosis. Each CDR3 is given with its conserved first and last residue. D genes are given only for firm matches. Clone size is given for some rows only: seen once, a few or many times, or a class if the clone is expanded.

J gene,V gene,D gene,clone size,CDR3 DNA,CDR3 protein
TRBJ1-2,TRBV12-5,TRBD1,.,TGTGCTAGTGGTTTGAAAGCCGGGACAGGGGTTGACTACACCTTC,CASGLKAGTGVDYTF
TRBJ1-6,TRBV20-1,.,.,TGCAGTGCTAGAGACAGGGGCTCACCCCTCCACTTT,CSARDRGSPLHF
TRBJ2-7,TRBV4-1,TRBD1,.,TGCGCCAGCAGCCGCGGGACAGGGGAGATCGGCGAGCAGTACTTC,CASSRGTGEIGEQYF
TRBJ2-7,TRBV20-1,.,many,TGCAGTGCTAAACGTAGCGGCTACGAGCAGTACTTC,CSAKRSGYEQYF
TRBJ2-2,TRBV20-1,TRBD2,.,TGCAGTGCTATCTCTAGCGGGGGGGCGACCGGGGAGCTGTTTTTT,CSAISSGGATGELFF
TRBJ2-5,TRBV14,TRBD2,.,TGTGCCAGCAGCCAAGTTTCTAGCGGGTCCCCCCGGTACTTC,CASSQVSSGSPRYF
TRBJ2-1,TRBV2,TRBD2,.,TGTGCCAGCAGTCGGGGACTAGCGGGAGGGCCGCTATGGGATGAGCAGTTCTTC,CASSRGLAGGPLWDEQFF
TRBJ1-2,TRBV12-3/TRBV12-4,.,.,TGTGCCAGCAGTTTCCGAGCCTTTGGCTATGGCTACACCTTC,CASSFRAFGYGYTF
TRBJ1-5,TRBV29-1,.,.,TGCAGCGTGAAACAGGGAGGCAATCAGCCCCAGCATTTT,CSVKQGGNQPQHF
TRBJ1-2,TRBV3-1,TRBD1,.,TGTGCCAGCAGCCTTACCACATTGACAGGGACTAACTATGGCTACACCTTC,CASSLTTLTGTNYGYTF
TRBJ2-7,TRBV12-3/TRBV12-4,.,few,TGTGCCACCTCCCCGCACCTAAGCTCCTACGAGCAGTACTTC,CATSPHLSSYEQYF
TRBJ2-3,TRBV6-4,.,.,TGTGCCAGCAGTGACTCGATCGGGGATACAGATACGCAGTATTTT,CASSDSIGDTDTQYF
TRBJ1-5,TRBV2,.,.,TGTGCCAGCAGTCCGGACGGGCTGGGGGGCAATCAGCCCCAGCATTTT,CASSPDGLGGNQPQHF
TRBJ2-5,TRBV4-1,TRBD2,few,TGCGCCAGCAGCCAACCACTAGCGGGATTAGTAGAGACCCAGTACTTC,CASSQPLAGLVETQYF
TRBJ2-4,TRBV15,TRBD1,.,TGTGCCACCAGCAACGATATTGGGACAGGGGGCGTCAAAAACATTCAGTACTTC,CATSNDIGTGGVKNIQYF
TRBJ2-1,TRBV11-2,TRBD2,.,TGTGCCAGCAGCCCCCGACTAGCGGCCGTCTCCTACAATGAGCAGTTCTTC,CASSPRLAAVSYNEQFF
TRBJ2-1,TRBV29-1,.,.,TGCAGCGTGGAGGGGGACCCGCGACCCAATGAGCAGTTCTTC,CSVEGDPRPNEQFF
TRBJ1-6,TRBV27,TRBD1,.,TGTGCCAGTAGTTTATTGGGAGGGGGCCCTAATTCACCCCTCCACTTT,CASSLLGGGPNSPLHF
TRBJ2-1,TRBV4-1,.,few,TGCGCCAGCAGCCAAGATCTCTGGGGACACAATGAGCAGTTCTTC,CASSQDLWGHNEQFF
TRBJ2-2,TRBV6-1,TRBD2,few,TGTGCCAGCAGGACTAGCGGTTACACCGGGGAGCTGTTTTTT,CASRTSGYTGELFF
TRBJ2-7,TRBV5-1,.,.,TGCGCCAGCAGCGCGGTCCGGACCTACGAGCAGTACTTC,CASSAVRTYEQYF
TRBJ1-2,TRBV7-2,.,.,TGTGCCAGCAGCTTAGTTACAGACGCGTATGGCTACACCTTC,CASSLVTDAYGYTF
TRBJ2-1,TRBV7-2,.,once,TGTGCCAGCAGCCCCGAGCTGGGACGGGAGCAGTTCTTC,CASSPELGREQFF
TRBJ2-7,TRBV27,TRBD2,few,TGTGCCAGCAGGCTAGGTCCTAGCGGGGGAGCCTACGAGCAGTACTTC,CASRLGPSGGAYEQYF
TRBJ2-3,TRBV7-9,TRBD2,.,TGTGCCAGCAGCTTGAAGTCTAGCGGGATCACAGATACGCAGTATTTT,CASSLKSSGITDTQYF
TRBJ2-4,TRBV19,.,few,TGTGCCAGTACGGCAGCGCTATTCAAAAACATTCAGTACTTC,CASTAALFKNIQYF
TRBJ2-5,TRBV3-1,.,few,TGTGCCAGCAGCCAATTTCAGCAGCAAGAGACCCAGTACTTC,CASSQFQQQETQYF
TRBJ2-7,TRBV4-1,.,few,TGCGCCAGCAGCCAAGTTCCCAGGACCTACGAGCAGTACTTC,CASSQVPRTYEQYF
TRBJ2-2,TRBV12-3/TRBV12-4,TRBD2,.,TGTGCCAGCCAAGCGGGGGAGAACACCGGGGAGCTGTTTTTT,CASQAGENTGELFF
TRBJ2-1,TRBV20-1,TRBD2,.,TGCAGTGCCGCGGGACTAGCGGGGGGTTCGAGCTCCTACAATGAGCAGTTCTTC,CSAAGLAGGSSSYNEQFF
TRBJ2-1,TRBV20-1,.,few,TGCAGTGCTAGAGATGGGGTCATTGAACGTCGGTACAATGAGCAGTTCTTC,CSARDGVIERRYNEQFF
TRBJ2-7,TRBV3-1,.,once,TGTGCCAGCAGCTCCACAGGCCACCCCGTGGCCCAGTACTTC,CASSSTGHPVAQYF
TRBJ2-5,TRBV20-1,TRBD2,.,TGCAGTGCTAGAGATGACGCGGGGGGGAAGTACTTC,CSARDDAGGKYF